This T cell receptor (beta chain) was recovered during a study of T cell responses to AZD1222 COVID-19 vaccine. Study-wide findings and caveats: Mostly white British, mostly female donors; authors suggested clonal diversity may be underestimated. Two doses of AZD1222 preceded a rise in Spike-specific TCR breadth and depth. It was only after the peak T cell response that any repertoires were sampled.

Of note for this clone: No antigen is known for it.

The germline V gene encodes CDR1 MNHNS and CDR2 SASEGT. The CDR3 consists of 17 residues. With 2 bases removed from V and 5 bases from J, the gap between germline ends came to 21 bases. Sequencing was performed with immunoSEQ multiplex PCR; in TCRdb, only in-frame clones are kept and a portion is missing. The sample lists some 74,000 clones; 90% were seen once. The source is an adult who received the AZD1222 COVID-19 vaccine. Material: peripheral blood, obtained 28 days after the second AZD1222 dose. The gene calls are TRBV6-1 and TRBJ2-5; tentatively, D is TRBD1 (7 bases). The CDR3 DNA reads TGTGCCAGCAGTGAAATTTTAGGATGGAGGGGGCGGGAGACCCAGTACTTC. Translating it yields CASSEILGWRGRETQYF.